This TCR beta chain was documented in a study of T-cell reconstitution after alpha-beta-depleted transplantation in children. Broader study findings: Day-60 TCRbeta diversity that was high in some patients was derived from surviving recipient T cells and thymic progenitors. Reportedly, roughly two months post-transplant, alpha-beta T cells arose from several hundred expanded graft clones. A year had passed since transplant, and T-cell counts and diversity by then came mostly from newly produced T cells.

This clonotype was seen many times. The antigen is undetermined. The CDR3 totals 17 residues. The germline gives CDR1 SGHRS, CDR2 YFSETQ. Trimming took 4 bases from V and 2 from J; bases not matched to a gene: 12. Unique molecular identifiers were used in preparing the TCRbeta library. TCRdb fed the PCR reads into MiXCR, producing one record per CDR3 protein. The sample lists 400,000 to 550,000 distinct CDR3 sequences, 10% to 13% occurring once. Sequenced material: PBMCs, taken before TCRalphabeta/CD19-depleted stem cell transplant. The clonotype was recovered from a child younger than 10 with inherited bone marrow failure, due to receive a stem cell transplant. The chain is built from TRBV5-1 and TRBJ2-1; 7 bases are a match to TRBD2. The CDR3 protein is CASSGGGSLFPYNEQFF. Here the CDR3 DNA reads TGCGCCAGCAGCGGAGGCGGGAGTCTATTCCCCTACAATGAGCAGTTCTTC.